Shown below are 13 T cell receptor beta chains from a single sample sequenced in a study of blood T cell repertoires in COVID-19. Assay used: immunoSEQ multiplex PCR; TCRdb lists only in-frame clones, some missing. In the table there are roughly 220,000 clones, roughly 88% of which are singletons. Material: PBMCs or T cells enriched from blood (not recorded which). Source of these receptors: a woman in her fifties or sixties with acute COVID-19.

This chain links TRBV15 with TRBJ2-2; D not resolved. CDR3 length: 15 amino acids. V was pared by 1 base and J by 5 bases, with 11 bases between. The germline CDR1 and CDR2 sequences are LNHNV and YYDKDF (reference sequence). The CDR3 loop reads CATSRGTFSTGELFF. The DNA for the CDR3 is TGTGCCACCAGCAGAGGAACATTTTCGACCGGGGAGCTGTTTTTT.

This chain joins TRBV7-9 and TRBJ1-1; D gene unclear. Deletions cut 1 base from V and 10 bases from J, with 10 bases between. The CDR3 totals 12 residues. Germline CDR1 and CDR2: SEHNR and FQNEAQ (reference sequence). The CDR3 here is CASSLDSRLAFF. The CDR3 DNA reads TGTGCCAGCAGCTTAGATTCGAGGCTAGCTTTCTTT.

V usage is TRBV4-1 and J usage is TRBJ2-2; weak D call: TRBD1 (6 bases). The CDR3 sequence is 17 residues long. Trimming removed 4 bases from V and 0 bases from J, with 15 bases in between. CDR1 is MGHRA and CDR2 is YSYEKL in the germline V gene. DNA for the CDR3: TGCGCCAGCAGCCTTAGCCCGACAGGTTCGAACACCGGGGAGCTGTTTTTT. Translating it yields CASSLSPTGSNTGELFF.

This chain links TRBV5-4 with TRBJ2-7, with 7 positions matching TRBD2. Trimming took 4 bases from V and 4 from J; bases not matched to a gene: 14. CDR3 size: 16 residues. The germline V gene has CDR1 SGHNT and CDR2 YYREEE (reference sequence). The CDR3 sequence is CASSPGGLRVLYEQYF. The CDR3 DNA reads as TGTGCCAGCAGCCCGGGGGGACTAAGGGTCCTTTACGAGCAGTACTTC.

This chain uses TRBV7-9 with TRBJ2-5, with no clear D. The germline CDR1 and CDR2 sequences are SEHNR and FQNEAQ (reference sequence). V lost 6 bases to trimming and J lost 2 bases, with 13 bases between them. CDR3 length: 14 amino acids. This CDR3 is CASSFNSNQETQYF. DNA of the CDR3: TGTGCCAGCAGTTTTAATAGTAATCAAGAGACCCAGTACTTC.

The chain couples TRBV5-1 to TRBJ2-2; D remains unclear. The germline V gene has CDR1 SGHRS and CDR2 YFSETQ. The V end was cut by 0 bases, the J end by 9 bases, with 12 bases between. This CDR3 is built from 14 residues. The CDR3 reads CASSLERGGRELFF. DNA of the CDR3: TGCGCCAGCAGCTTGGAACGAGGTGGTAGGGAGCTGTTTTTT.

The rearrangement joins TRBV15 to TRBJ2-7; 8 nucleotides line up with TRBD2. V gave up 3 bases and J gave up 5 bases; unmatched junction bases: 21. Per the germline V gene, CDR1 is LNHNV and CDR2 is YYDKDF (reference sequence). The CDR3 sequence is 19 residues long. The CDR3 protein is CATSSGYPGLGRSIDEQYF. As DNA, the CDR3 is TGTGCCACCAGCAGTGGGTACCCGGGACTAGGACGATCCATCGACGAGCAGTACTTC.

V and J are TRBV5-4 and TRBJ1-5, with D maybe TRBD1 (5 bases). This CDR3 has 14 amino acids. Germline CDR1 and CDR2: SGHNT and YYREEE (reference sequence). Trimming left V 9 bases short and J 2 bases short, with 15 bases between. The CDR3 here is CATKDKGGNQPQHF. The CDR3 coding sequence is TGTGCCACCAAAGACAAAGGGGGCAATCAGCCCCAGCATTTT.

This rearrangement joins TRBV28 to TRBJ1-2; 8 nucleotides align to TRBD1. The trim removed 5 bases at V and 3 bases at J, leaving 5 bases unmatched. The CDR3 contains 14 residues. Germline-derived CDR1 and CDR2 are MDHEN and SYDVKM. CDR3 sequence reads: CASSRQGMDYGYTF. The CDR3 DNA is TGTGCCAGCAGTCGACAGGGGATGGACTATGGCTACACCTTC.

The CDR3 loop reads CASSIRGEREWVKNIQYF. The CDR3 DNA follows: TGTGCCAGTAGTATCCGGGGGGAGCGGGAGTGGGTCAAAAACATTCAGTACTTC. The chain employs TRBV19 and TRBJ2-4; 8 bases are a match to TRBD2. The CDR3 contains 18 residues. J was trimmed by 3 bases and V by 3 bases; bases with no gene match: 13. In germline, CDR1 is LNHDA, CDR2 SQIVND (reference sequence).

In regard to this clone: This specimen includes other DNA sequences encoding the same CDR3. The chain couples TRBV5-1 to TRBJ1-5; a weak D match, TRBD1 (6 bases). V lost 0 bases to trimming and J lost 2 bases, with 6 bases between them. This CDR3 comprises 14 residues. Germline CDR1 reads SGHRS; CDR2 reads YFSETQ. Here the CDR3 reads CASSLGTGNQPQHF. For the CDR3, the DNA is TGCGCCAGCAGCTTGGGGACAGGCAATCAGCCCCAGCATTTT. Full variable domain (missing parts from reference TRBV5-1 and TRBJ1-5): KAGVTQTPRYLIKTRGQQVTLSCSPISGHRSVSWYQQTPGQGLQFLFEYFSETQRNKGNFPGRFSGRQFSNSRSEMNVSTLELGDSALYLCASSLGTGNQPQHFGDGTRLSIL.

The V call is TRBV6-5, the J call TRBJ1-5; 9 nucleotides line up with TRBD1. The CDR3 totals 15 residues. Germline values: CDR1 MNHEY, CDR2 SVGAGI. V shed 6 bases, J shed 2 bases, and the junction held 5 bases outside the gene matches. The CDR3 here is CASRPTGGGNQPQHF. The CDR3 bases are TGTGCCAGCAGACCGACAGGGGGAGGCAATCAGCCCCAGCATTTT.

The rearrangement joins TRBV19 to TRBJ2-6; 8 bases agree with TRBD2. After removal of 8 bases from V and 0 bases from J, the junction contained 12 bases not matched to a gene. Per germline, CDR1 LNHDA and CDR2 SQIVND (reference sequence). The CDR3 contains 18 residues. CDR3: CASSPRSGSLSGANVLTF. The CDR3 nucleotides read TGTGCCAGTTCCCCCCGAAGCGGGAGTCTCTCTGGGGCCAACGTCCTGACTTTC.